This TCR beta chain emerged from a study of persistence of HIV-infected CD4 T cells. Notes on the study in general: Rare CMV-responding cells carrying HIV-1 proviruses were not analyzed separately for TCR. Degenerate expanded CDR3beta sequences were enriched among CMV- and Gag-responding cells. Compared with CD3/CD28-stimulated cells, CMV- and Gag-responding cells showed lower TCRbeta richness.

The stimulus was an HIV-1 Gag 15-mer peptide pool, roughly 1 ug/peptide/mL. Sorting selected CD4+ T cells upregulating both CD40 ligand and CD69. This clone was counted once. Its cognate antigen is unknown. The immunoSEQ assay was version 4, run in survey mode. Template was genomic DNA at about 9.3 ng/uL, with up to roughly 1 ug used per sample. Generated by immunoSEQ multiplex PCR, the TCRdb table keeps only in-frame clones and is missing some. The sample contains tens of thousands of clones, approximately 74% of which appear only once. Sequences were derived from CD4+ T cells sorted from PBMCs after roughly 18-hour stimulation, sampled from a patient who received antiretroviral therapy. This receptor was obtained from an adult man with HIV who was CMV-seropositive.

The CDR3 nucleotides read TGCGCCAGCAGCTTGTGGAGGGGGCGCACAGATACGCAGTATTTT. Protein sequence: CASSLWRGRTDTQYF. The V call is TRBV5-1, the J call TRBJ2-3, with D possibly matching TRBD1 (7 bases). This CDR3 region has 15 residues. V dropped 1 base and J dropped 1 base, with 10 bases sitting between them. Germline CDR1 reads SGHRS; CDR2 reads YFSETQ. The full variable domain, with the rest looked up from reference TRBV5-1 and TRBJ2-3, is KAGVTQTPRYLIKTRGQQVTLSCSPISGHRSVSWYQQTPGQGLQFLFEYFSETQRNKGNFPGRFSGRQFSNSRSEMNVSTLELGDSALYLCASSLWRGRTDTQYFGPGTRLTVL.